The T cell receptor beta chain described here comes from a study of blood T cell repertoires in COVID-19. For the study at large: Whether acute or convalescent, the COVID-19 samples came from the United States, Italy and Spain.

J lost 5 bases, V lost 6 bases, and 10 bases had no gene match. The CDR3 runs 15 residues. Germline CDR1 MNHEY, CDR2 SVGAGI. In the source study's methods: Amplifying reference gene primers gave estimates of nucleated cell counts. Assay: immunoSEQ multiplex PCR; the TCRdb copy retains only in-frame clones and omits some. V, J and clone size are taken as reported in that table, and D and trimming were inferred from the DNA itself. The sample lists approximately 170,000 clones, around 81% seen once, with about 11% in the top ten. The TCR sequence derives from a man aged 60 to 75 with active or convalescent COVID-19. The sequencing sample was made of peripheral blood. The chain joins TRBV6-5 to TRBJ2-1; 7 bases agree with TRBD1. CDR3 loop: CASRRFRDSDNEQFF. CDR3 nucleotides: TGTGCCAGCAGGCGGTTTCGGGACAGTGACAATGAGCAGTTCTTC.